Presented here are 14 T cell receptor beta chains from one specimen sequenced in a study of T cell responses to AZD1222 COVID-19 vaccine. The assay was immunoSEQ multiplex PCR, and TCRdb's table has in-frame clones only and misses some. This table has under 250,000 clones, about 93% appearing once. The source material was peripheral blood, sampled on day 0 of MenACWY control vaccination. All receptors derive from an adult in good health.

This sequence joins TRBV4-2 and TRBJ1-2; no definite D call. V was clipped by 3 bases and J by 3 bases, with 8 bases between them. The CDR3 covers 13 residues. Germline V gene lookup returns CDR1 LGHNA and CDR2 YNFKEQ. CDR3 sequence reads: CASSQKGDYGYTF. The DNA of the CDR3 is TGTGCCAGCAGCCAGAAAGGAGACTATGGCTACACCTTC.

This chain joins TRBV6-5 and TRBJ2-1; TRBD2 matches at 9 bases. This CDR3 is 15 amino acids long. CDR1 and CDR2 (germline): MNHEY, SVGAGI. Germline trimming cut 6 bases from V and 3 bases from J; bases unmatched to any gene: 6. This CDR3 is CASRMTSGLYNEQFF. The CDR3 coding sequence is TGTGCCAGCAGGATGACTAGCGGACTCTACAATGAGCAGTTCTTC.

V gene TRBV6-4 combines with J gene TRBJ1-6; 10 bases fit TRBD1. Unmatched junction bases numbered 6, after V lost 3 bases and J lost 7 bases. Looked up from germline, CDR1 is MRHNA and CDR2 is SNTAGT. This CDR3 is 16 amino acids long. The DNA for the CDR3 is TGTGCCAGCAGTGAGACAGGGGGCGTCGGGAATTCACCCCTCCACTTT. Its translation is CASSETGGVGNSPLHF.

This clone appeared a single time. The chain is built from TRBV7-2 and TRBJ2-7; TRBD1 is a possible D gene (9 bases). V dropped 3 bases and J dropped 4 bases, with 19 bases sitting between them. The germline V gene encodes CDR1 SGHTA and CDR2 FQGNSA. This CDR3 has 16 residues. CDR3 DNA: TGTGCCAGCAGCTTTGTAGCGGGACAGGGCGTATACGAGCAGTACTTC. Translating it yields CASSFVAGQGVYEQYF.

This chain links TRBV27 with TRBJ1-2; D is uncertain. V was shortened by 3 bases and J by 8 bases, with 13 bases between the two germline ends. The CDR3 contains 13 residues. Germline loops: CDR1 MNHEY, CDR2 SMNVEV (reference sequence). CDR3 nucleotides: TGTGCCAGCAGTTTGCTCGGCAGAGACGGCTACACCTTC. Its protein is CASSLLGRDGYTF.

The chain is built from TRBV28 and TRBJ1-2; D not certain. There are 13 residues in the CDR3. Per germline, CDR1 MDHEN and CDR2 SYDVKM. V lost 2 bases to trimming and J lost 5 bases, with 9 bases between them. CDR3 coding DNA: TGTGCCAGCAGTTTAGGATCCGGGTATGGCTACACCTTC. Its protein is CASSLGSGYGYTF.

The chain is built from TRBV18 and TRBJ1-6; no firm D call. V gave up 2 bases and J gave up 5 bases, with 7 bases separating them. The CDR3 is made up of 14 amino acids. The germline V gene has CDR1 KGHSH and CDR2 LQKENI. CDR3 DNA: TGTGCCAGCTCACCATCTAGCGATAATTCACCCCTCCACTTT. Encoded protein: CASSPSSDNSPLHF.

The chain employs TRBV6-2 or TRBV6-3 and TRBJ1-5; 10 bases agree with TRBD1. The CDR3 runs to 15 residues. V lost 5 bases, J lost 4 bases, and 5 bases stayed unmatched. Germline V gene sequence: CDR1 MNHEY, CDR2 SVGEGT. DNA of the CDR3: TGTGCCAGCAGTCCGACAGGGGGCGAAAATCAGCCCCAGCATTTT. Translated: CASSPTGGENQPQHF.

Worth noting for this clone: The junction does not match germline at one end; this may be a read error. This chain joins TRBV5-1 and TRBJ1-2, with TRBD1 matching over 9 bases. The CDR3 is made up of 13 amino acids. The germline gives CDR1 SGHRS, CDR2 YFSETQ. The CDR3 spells CASTLGQGHGYTF. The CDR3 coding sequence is TGCGCCAGCACCTTGGGACAGGGTCATGGCTACACCTTC.

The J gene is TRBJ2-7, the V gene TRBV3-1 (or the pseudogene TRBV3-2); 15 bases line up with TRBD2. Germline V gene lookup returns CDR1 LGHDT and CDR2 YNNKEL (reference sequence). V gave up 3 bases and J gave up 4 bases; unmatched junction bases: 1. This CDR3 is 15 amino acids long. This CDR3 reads CASSQGTSGGYEQYF. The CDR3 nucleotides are TGTGCCAGCAGCCAGGGGACTAGCGGGGGGTACGAGCAGTACTTC.

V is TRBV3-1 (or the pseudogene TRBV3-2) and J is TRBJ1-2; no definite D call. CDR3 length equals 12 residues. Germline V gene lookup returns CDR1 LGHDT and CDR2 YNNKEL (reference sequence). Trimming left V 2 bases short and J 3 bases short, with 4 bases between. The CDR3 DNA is TGTGCCAGCAGCCAAACCTACTATGGCTACACCTTC. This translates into CASSQTYYGYTF.

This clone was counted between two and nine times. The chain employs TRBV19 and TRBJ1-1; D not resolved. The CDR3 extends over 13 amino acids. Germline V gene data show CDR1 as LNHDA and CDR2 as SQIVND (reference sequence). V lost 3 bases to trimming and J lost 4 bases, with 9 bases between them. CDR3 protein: CASSIYEGTEAFF. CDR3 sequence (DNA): TGTGCCAGTAGTATTTACGAAGGCACTGAAGCTTTCTTT.

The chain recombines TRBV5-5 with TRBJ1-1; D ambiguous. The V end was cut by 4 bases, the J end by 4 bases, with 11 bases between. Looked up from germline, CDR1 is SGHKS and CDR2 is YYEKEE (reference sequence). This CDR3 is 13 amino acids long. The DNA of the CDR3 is TGTGCCAGCAGCGTAAGAGAGTTCACTGAAGCTTTCTTT. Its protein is CASSVREFTEAFF.

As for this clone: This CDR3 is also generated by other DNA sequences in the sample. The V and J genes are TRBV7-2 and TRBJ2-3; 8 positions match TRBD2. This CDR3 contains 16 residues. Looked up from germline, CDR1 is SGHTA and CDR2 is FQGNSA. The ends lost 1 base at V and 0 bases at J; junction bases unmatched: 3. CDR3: CASSLGAGGSTDTQYF. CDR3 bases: TGTGCCAGCAGCTTAGGGGCGGGGGGTAGCACAGATACGCAGTATTTT.